Detailed here is one T cell receptor (beta chain). The CDR3 runs 14 residues. Germline CDR1 is SNHLY and CDR2 is FYNNEI. V lost 8 bases and J lost 0, with 13 bases in between. These data belong to a study of blood T cell repertoires in COVID-19. Study-level information: Samples taken during acute and convalescent COVID-19 were collected in the United States, Italy and Spain. The cDNA or gDNA used as material had been derived from T cells, B-cell-depleted T cells, or PBMCs.

Data came from immunoSEQ multiplex PCR; TCRdb stores just in-frame clones and leaves some out. The profile shows almost 200,000 clones, approximately 86% of them singletons. Material for sequencing was peripheral blood. This clonotype originated in a man aged 55 to 69 with COVID-19, enrolled during active disease. The gene calls are TRBV2 and TRBJ1-1; possibly TRBD1 for D (6 bases). CDR3 coding DNA: TGTGCCAGCTCGGACAGCCCCATGAACACTGAAGCTTTCTTT. Translating gives CASSDSPMNTEAFF.